The 20 T cell receptor beta chains presented below share a single source sample, sequenced in a study of radiotherapy plus CTLA-4 blockade in lung cancer (dated by TCRdb to between 2017 and 2018). Library method: the immunoSEQ multiplex PCR assay. TCRdb holds this immuneACCESS table with in-frame rearrangements only. Some clones are missing; in checked studies, unresolved V genes explain under half, and the rest has no known cause. The sample records more than 25,000 clones, 75% to 85% of which are singletons. The ten top clones hold over 15% of the sample. Sequences were derived from peripheral blood, sampled from a patient treated with radiotherapy plus ipilimumab. The receptors were gathered from a human donor with non-small cell lung cancer that progressed on radiotherapy plus ipilimumab.

This clone appeared a few times. The genes are TRBV11-2 and TRBJ2-2, with TRBD1 identical over 7 bases. Germline values: CDR1 SGHAT, CDR2 FQNNGV. CDR3 size: 15 residues. The trim removed 5 bases at V and 1 base at J, leaving 4 bases unmatched. In DNA form, the CDR3 reads TGTGCCAGCAGCCCAGGGACAGTGAACACCGGGGAGCTGTTTTTT. This codes for CASSPGTVNTGELFF.

The V and J genes are TRBV7-2 and TRBJ2-2; TRBD2 is a possible D gene (5 bases). V dropped 5 bases and J dropped 7 bases, with 11 bases sitting between them. The CDR3 extends over 13 amino acids. The germline gives CDR1 SGHTA, CDR2 FQGNSA. CDR3 bases: TGTGCCAGCAGCCCTGGCGGGCTCGGGGAGCTGTTTTTT. This codes for CASSPGGLGELFF.

The V gene is TRBV28, the J gene TRBJ2-5; D is undetermined. Germline CDR1 MDHEN, CDR2 SYDVKM. V lost 7 bases and J lost 5, with 20 bases in between. This CDR3 spans 15 amino acids. The CDR3 bases are TGTGCCAGCACTGAGGCCGGGCCTTCAACGGAGACCCAGTACTTC. It specifies CASTEAGPSTETQYF.

This clone was seen only a few times. V and J are TRBV9 and TRBJ2-3; TRBD2 is a possible D gene (5 bases). V was pared by 3 bases and J by 0 bases, with 8 bases between. Germline-derived CDR1 and CDR2 are SGDLS and YYNGEE. The CDR3 has 14 amino acids. The CDR3 is CASSEEASTDTQYF. The CDR3 nucleotides read TGTGCCAGCAGCGAGGAGGCGAGCACAGATACGCAGTATTTT.

The chain has TRBV28 and TRBJ1-6; D unresolved. The CDR3 spans 15 residues. Trimming pared 6 bases from V and 9 bases from J, leaving 18 bases between. The germline CDR1 and CDR2 sequences are MDHEN and SYDVKM. The CDR3: CASSRGPDILSPLHF. In DNA form, the CDR3 reads TGTGCCAGCAGCCGCGGACCCGATATCCTTTCACCCCTCCACTTT.

This sequence joins TRBV7-9 and TRBJ1-1, with TRBD1 as a possible D gene (5 bases). Per germline, CDR1 SEHNR and CDR2 FQNEAQ (reference sequence). V lost 3 bases, J lost 0 bases, and 14 bases lay in between. The CDR3 sequence is 16 residues long. CDR3 protein: CASSFIGGRVNTEAFF. CDR3 bases: TGTGCCAGCAGCTTTATCGGGGGGAGGGTGAACACTGAAGCTTTCTTT.

V usage is TRBV5-1 and J usage is TRBJ1-5, with unresolved D. Trimming removed 0 bases from V and 4 bases from J, with 5 bases in between. The CDR3 runs 13 residues. Germline CDR1 is SGHRS and CDR2 is YFSETQ. CDR3 in amino acids: CASSLDGNQPQHF. The CDR3 bases are TGCGCCAGCAGCTTGGACGGGAATCAGCCCCAGCATTTT.

The chain is built from TRBV28 and TRBJ1-4; the D is unclear. This CDR3 comprises 13 residues. Trimming removed 8 bases at V and 5 bases at J, with 12 bases between. The germline V gene has CDR1 MDHEN and CDR2 SYDVKM. Here the CDR3 reads CASYGNENEKLFF. For the CDR3, the DNA is TGTGCCAGCTACGGGAATGAGAATGAAAAACTGTTTTTT.

This chain joins TRBV11-3 and TRBJ2-1, with D perhaps matching TRBD2 (6 bases). This CDR3 contains 15 residues. Germline values: CDR1 SGHNT, CDR2 YENEEA. The germline V and J ends were trimmed by 2 bases and 3 bases, with 11 bases remaining between them. The CDR3 DNA follows: TGTGCCAGCAGCTTATCGTCAGCGGGCTACAATGAGCAGTTCTTC. Its protein is CASSLSSAGYNEQFF.

J is TRBJ2-2 and V is TRBV19; D is undetermined. The CDR3 extends over 14 amino acids. Germline V gene data show CDR1 as LNHDA and CDR2 as SQIVND (reference sequence). The ends were cut back, 1 base at V and 6 bases at J, with 9 bases in the middle. DNA for the CDR3: TGTGCCAGTAGTATAGGGCCTACAGCCGGGGAGCTGTTTTTT. The encoded protein is CASSIGPTAGELFF.

This clone was observed a single time. The chain links TRBV6-5 to TRBJ2-7, with D perhaps being TRBD1 or TRBD2 (6 bases each). CDR1 is MNHEY, CDR2 SVGAGI, per germline. CDR3 length: 16 amino acids. V lost 0 bases to trimming and J lost 2 bases, with 14 bases between them. The chain's CDR3 is CASSYSIGRDTYEQYF. The CDR3 DNA follows: TGTGCCAGCAGTTACTCCATCGGGCGGGACACCTACGAGCAGTACTTC.

The chain links TRBV13 to TRBJ2-7, with TRBD2 as a possible D gene (6 bases). The CDR3 has 15 residues. Trimming shortened V by 5 bases and J by 2 bases, and 16 bases separated the two germline ends. Germline CDR1 is PRHDT and CDR2 is FYEKMQ (reference sequence). The CDR3 bases are TGTGCCAGCAGCCGCGGGATTTTAGGTGCCTACGAGCAGTACTTC. It translates to CASSRGILGAYEQYF.

The CDR3 DNA follows: TGTGCCAGCAGCTTAACCGGGACAGGGGGTTCCTACGAGCAGTACTTC. Residues: CASSLTGTGGSYEQYF. V usage is TRBV5-5 and J usage is TRBJ2-7; TRBD1 aligns across 11 bases. The CDR3 loop spans 16 amino acids. Trimming at V came to 2 bases and at J to 1 base, leaving 5 bases not matched to a gene. Germline V gene lookup returns CDR1 SGHKS and CDR2 YYEKEE (reference sequence). Drawing the rest from reference TRBV5-5 and TRBJ2-7, the complete variable domain is DAGVTQSPTHLIKTRGQQVTLRCSPISGHKSVSWYQQVLGQGPQFIFQYYEKEERGRGNFPDRFSARQFPNYSSELNVNALLLGDSALYLCASSLTGTGGSYEQYFGPGTRLTVT.

This chain uses TRBV28 with TRBJ2-1; 9 bases fit TRBD1. The CDR3 loop spans 15 amino acids. CDR1 is MDHEN, CDR2 SYDVKM, per germline. V dropped 2 bases and J dropped 7; count of bases not matched to a gene: 6. The CDR3 sequence is CASSLMDRGLNEQFF. The CDR3 coding sequence is TGTGCCAGCAGTTTAATGGACAGGGGATTGAATGAGCAGTTCTTC.

The rearrangement uses TRBV30 and TRBJ1-2; D call uncertain. The germline V gene encodes CDR1 GTSNPN and CDR2 SVGIG (reference sequence). The CDR3 sequence is 16 residues long. The V gene lost 5 bases and the J gene lost 4 bases, with 23 bases spanning the gap. Here the CDR3 DNA reads TGTGCCTGGGTATCGTTGTGTTATAGAGAGACCTATGGCTACACCTTC. Translation: CAWVSLCYRETYGYTF.

This clone was seen only a few times. The limits of the CDR3 on the DNA are not certain, so only TCRdb's listed CDR3 is given. The V gene is TRBV2, the J gene TRBJ2-1; TRBD2 is the table's D call and was not checked against the DNA. Germline CDR1 SNHLY, CDR2 FYNNEI. The CDR3 length equals 14 residues, ends included. This CDR3 is CASILGLAYNEQFF.

The table lists this clone with a count of one. The V call is TRBV6-1, the J call TRBJ1-2; TRBD1 matches at 10 bases. The CDR3 length is 14 residues. Germline CDR1 is MNHNS and CDR2 is SASEGT. The V segment lost 6 bases and the J segment 4 bases; nucleotides outside the gene matches: 5. The CDR3 sequence: CASRTGGAGYGYTF. The CDR3 DNA reads as TGTGCCAGCAGGACAGGGGGCGCCGGCTATGGCTACACCTTC.

A few counts support this clone. The chain carries TRBV4-3 and TRBJ1-2; 7 nucleotides line up with TRBD1. CDR1 and CDR2 (germline): LGHNA, YSLEER. Losses at the gene ends were 0 bases for V and 4 bases for J; bases not matched to a gene: 5. This CDR3 is 15 amino acids long. The CDR3 sequence is CASSQDRGRGYGYTF. CDR3 DNA sequence: TGCGCCAGCAGCCAAGATAGGGGGCGCGGCTATGGCTACACCTTC.

V and J are TRBV9 and TRBJ1-2, with no clear D. The V gene lost 0 bases and the J gene lost 5 bases, with 14 bases spanning the gap. The CDR3 runs 15 residues. Germline CDR1 is SGDLS and CDR2 is YYNGEE. CDR3 coding DNA: TGTGCCAGCAGCGTAGCTCCGGCGGACCCTTATGGCTACACCTTC. Translated, it gives CASSVAPADPYGYTF.

The chain has TRBV27 and TRBJ1-5; perhaps TRBD1 as D (5 bases). The ends were cut back, 5 bases at V and 1 base at J, with 21 bases in the middle. Germline CDR1 and CDR2: MNHEY and SMNVEV (reference sequence). The CDR3 length is 18 residues. The CDR3 sequence is CASSPGTVVYRSNQPQHF. In nucleotides, the CDR3 is TGTGCCAGCAGTCCCGGGACTGTCGTTTACCGGAGCAATCAGCCCCAGCATTTT.